Each of the 18 T cell receptor beta chains below was sequenced from the same sample in a study of cytomegalovirus exposure and HLA in healthy donors. PCR primers comprised 60 Vbeta and 13 Jbeta primers. Assay: immunoSEQ multiplex PCR; the TCRdb copy retains only in-frame clones and omits some. The table for this sample gives 68,000 or so clones. The sequenced sample was PBMCs. The receptors derive from a boy younger than 18 in good health and CMV-seronegative.

This chain uses TRBV6-6 with TRBJ1-5; 9 bases map to TRBD1. J gave up 1 base and V 4 bases, and 5 bases lay outside the gene matches. The CDR3 extends over 16 amino acids. Germline V lookup: CDR1 MNHNY, CDR2 SVGAGI (reference sequence). CDR3 coding DNA: TGTGCCAGCAGTTCGCCAACAGGGGGCAGCAATCAGCCCCAGCATTTT. Its protein product is CASSSPTGGSNQPQHF.

The chain carries TRBV18 and TRBJ2-7; D might be TRBD1 (5 bases). Germline assignment: CDR1 KGHSH and CDR2 LQKENI. Trimming cost V 1 base and J 5 bases, with 6 bases left between them. The CDR3 is made up of 12 amino acids. The CDR3 sequence: CASSPRRDEQYF. As DNA, the CDR3 is TGTGCCAGCTCACCACGCAGGGACGAGCAGTACTTC.

This chain joins TRBV7-7 and TRBJ2-2, with 8 bases identical to TRBD1. In germline, CDR1 is SSHAT, CDR2 FNYEAQ (reference sequence). This CDR3 spans 16 amino acids. After removal of 1 base from V and 5 bases from J, the junction contained 6 bases not matched to a gene. The CDR3 DNA is TGTGCCAGCAGCTTAGGGGCAGGGGGCGCGACCGGGGAGCTGTTTTTT. The encoded protein is CASSLGAGGATGELFF. Full variable domain (missing parts from reference TRBV7-7 and TRBJ2-2): GAGVSQSPRYKVTKRGQDVTLRCDPISSHATLYWYQQALGQGPEFLTYFNYEAQPDKSGLPSDRFSAERPEGSISTLTIQRTEQRDSAMYRCASSLGAGGATGELFFGEGSRLTVL.

V usage is TRBV6-5 and J usage is TRBJ2-3; a possible D gene is TRBD1 (6 bases). Germline V gene data show CDR1 as MNHEY and CDR2 as SVGAGI. The CDR3 loop spans 14 amino acids. Trimming removed 5 bases at V and 8 bases at J, with 17 bases between. The CDR3 loop reads CASSAGAESITQYF. The CDR3 DNA reads TGTGCCAGCAGTGCAGGGGCCGAGTCTATTACGCAGTATTTT.

This chain joins TRBV5-4 and TRBJ2-1, with 13 bases fitting TRBD2. This CDR3 is built from 16 residues. Per the germline V gene, CDR1 is SGHNT and CDR2 is YYREEE (reference sequence). V was clipped by 5 bases and J by 6 bases; unmatched bases: 8. The CDR3 bases are TGTGCCAGCAGACTAGCGGGAGGGTTAGTTGGCAATGAGCAGTTCTTC. Its translation is CASRLAGGLVGNEQFF.

V gene TRBV30 combines with J gene TRBJ2-3; 8 bases are shared with TRBD2. Trimming at V came to 1 base and at J to 0 bases, leaving 15 bases not matched to a gene. Germline CDR1 and CDR2: GTSNPN and SVGIG (reference sequence). CDR3 length: 19 amino acids. The DNA for the CDR3 is TGTGCCTGGAGTGGCGGAGCGGGGGTTCAAACCACTAGCACAGATACGCAGTATTTT. It is translated as CAWSGGAGVQTTSTDTQYF.

The chain recombines TRBV30 with TRBJ1-1; D gene unclear. V was shortened by 3 bases and J by 2 bases, with 4 bases between the two germline ends. Germline V gene lookup returns CDR1 GTSNPN and CDR2 SVGIG (reference sequence). The CDR3 is 11 amino acids. As DNA, the CDR3 is TGTGCCTGGAGCTTTAACACTGAAGCTTTCTTT. It translates to CAWSFNTEAFF.

The chain carries TRBV7-8 and TRBJ1-2; D remains ambiguous. The germline CDR1 and CDR2 sequences are SGHVS and FQNEAQ. V was clipped by 2 bases and J by 1 base, with 14 bases between them. The CDR3 has 16 amino acids. The CDR3 DNA reads as TGTGCCAGCAGCTTATTACTCCCCGATAATAACTATGGCTACACCTTC. Translating gives CASSLLLPDNNYGYTF.

The CDR3 loop is CASSTGTEATLAEAFF. CDR3 sequence (DNA): TGCGCCAGCAGCACCGGGACAGAGGCGACCCTAGCTGAAGCTTTCTTT. V and J are TRBV5-1 and TRBJ1-1, with TRBD1 matching 7 bases. From germline, CDR1 is SGHRS and CDR2 YFSETQ. This CDR3 is built from 16 residues. With 4 bases clipped from V and 6 bases from J, the junction kept 15 bases outside the gene matches.

The rearrangement links TRBV11-2 to TRBJ2-7, with 9 positions matching TRBD1. V lost 4 bases, J lost 5 bases, and 9 bases stayed unmatched. Germline V gene data show CDR1 as SGHAT and CDR2 as FQNNGV. This CDR3 contains 15 residues. As DNA, the CDR3 is TGTGCCAGCAGCTCCCCGGACAGGGGTGTGCACGAGCAGTACTTC. Translating it yields CASSSPDRGVHEQYF.

The chain links TRBV7-7 to TRBJ1-4; 9 bases match TRBD1. Unmatched junction bases numbered 6, after V lost 4 bases and J lost 9 bases. Per germline, CDR1 SSHAT and CDR2 FNYEAQ (reference sequence). The CDR3 totals 14 residues. Here the CDR3 reads CASSSGQGGKKLFF. The DNA for the CDR3 is TGTGCCAGCAGCTCGGGACAGGGTGGGAAAAAACTGTTTTTT.

The chain has TRBV6-1 and TRBJ2-1; TRBD2 matches 7 bases. CDR1 is MNHNS and CDR2 is SASEGT in the germline V gene. The CDR3 consists of 14 residues. Trimming at V came to 4 bases and at J to 8 bases, leaving 8 bases not matched to a gene. CDR3 nucleotides: TGTGCCAGCAGTGGGACTAGAAGCAGCGATGAGCAGTTCTTC. It encodes CASSGTRSSDEQFF.

The chain joins TRBV6-4 to TRBJ1-5; D possibly corresponds to TRBD1 (6 bases). Trimming pared 0 bases from V and 9 bases from J, leaving 18 bases between. The CDR3 covers 16 residues. Per germline, CDR1 MRHNA and CDR2 SNTAGT. Here the CDR3 reads CASSDSAREGVGPQHF. In DNA form, the CDR3 reads TGTGCCAGCAGTGACTCGGCCAGGGAGGGGGTCGGGCCCCAGCATTTT.

The V gene is TRBV4-3, the J gene TRBJ1-6, with TRBD1 matching over 8 bases. The J segment lost 8 bases and the V segment lost 2 bases, leaving 5 bases of the junction unmatched. Germline CDR1 and CDR2: LGHNA and YSLEER. CDR3 length: 15 amino acids. Here the CDR3 reads CASSQQQGGHSPLHF. Here the CDR3 DNA reads TGCGCCAGCAGCCAACAACAGGGGGGGCATTCACCCCTCCACTTT.

V and J are TRBV5-6 and TRBJ2-7; perhaps TRBD2 as D (5 bases). The CDR3 covers 14 residues. Germline values: CDR1 SGHDT, CDR2 YYEEEE. Trimming shortened V by 5 bases and J by 0 bases, and 12 bases separated the two germline ends. This CDR3 reads CASRLEGGSYEQYF. The CDR3 nucleotides read TGTGCCAGCAGGCTAGAAGGAGGCTCCTACGAGCAGTACTTC.

The CDR3 spells CASSGPQTGELFF. CDR3 nucleotide sequence: TGTGCCAGTAGTGGGCCACAGACCGGGGAGCTGTTTTTT. The chain is built from TRBV19 and TRBJ2-2; D unclear. Trimming removed 5 bases from V and 5 bases from J, with 9 bases in between. Germline V lookup: CDR1 LNHDA, CDR2 SQIVND (reference sequence). CDR3 size: 13 residues.

The chain carries TRBV30 and TRBJ1-2, with D maybe TRBD1 (5 bases). CDR1 GTSNPN and CDR2 SVGIG come from the germline V gene (reference sequence). The CDR3 has 11 residues. Trimming left V 5 bases short and J 12 bases short, with 16 bases between. The CDR3 sequence is CAWSERQGDTF. Here the CDR3 DNA reads TGTGCCTGGTCCGAGAGGCAGGGTGACACCTTC.

This CDR3 is CASRGQELGTEAFF. The CDR3 bases are TGCGCCAGCAGGGGACAGGAGTTGGGCACTGAAGCTTTCTTT. The chain recombines TRBV10-1 with TRBJ1-1; 8 bases match TRBD1. CDR1 is WNHNN and CDR2 is SYGVQD in the germline V gene (reference sequence). The CDR3 covers 14 residues. V lost 6 bases and J lost 4; bases outside the gene matches: 7.